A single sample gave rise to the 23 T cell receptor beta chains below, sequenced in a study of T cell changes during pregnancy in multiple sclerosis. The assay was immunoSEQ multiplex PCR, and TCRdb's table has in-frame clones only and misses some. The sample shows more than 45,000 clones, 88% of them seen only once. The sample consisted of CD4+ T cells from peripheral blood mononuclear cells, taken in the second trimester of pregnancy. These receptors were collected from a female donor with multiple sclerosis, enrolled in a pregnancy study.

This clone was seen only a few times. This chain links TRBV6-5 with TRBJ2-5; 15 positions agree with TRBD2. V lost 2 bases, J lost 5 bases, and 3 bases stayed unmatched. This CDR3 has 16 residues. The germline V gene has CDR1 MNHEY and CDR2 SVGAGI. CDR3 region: CASSYTGTSGRETQYF. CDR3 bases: TGTGCCAGCAGTTACACGGGGACTAGCGGGAGGGAGACCCAGTACTTC.

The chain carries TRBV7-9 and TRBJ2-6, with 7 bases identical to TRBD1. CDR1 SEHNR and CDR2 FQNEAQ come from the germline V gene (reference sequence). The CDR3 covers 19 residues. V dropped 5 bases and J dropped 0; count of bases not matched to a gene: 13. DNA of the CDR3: TGTGCCAGCAGCGGAGTATTAAACAGGGGACGCTCTGGGGCCAACGTCCTGACTTTC. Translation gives CASSGVLNRGRSGANVLTF.

This CDR3 is CASSGTGKPETGNTIYF. The CDR3 nucleotides are TGTGCCAGCAGCGGGACAGGGAAGCCCGAAACTGGAAACACCATATATTTT. The chain couples TRBV28 to TRBJ1-3; TRBD1 matches at 9 bases. The germline V gene has CDR1 MDHEN and CDR2 SYDVKM. This CDR3 spans 17 amino acids. Trimming at V came to 6 bases and at J to 2 bases, leaving 11 bases not matched to a gene.

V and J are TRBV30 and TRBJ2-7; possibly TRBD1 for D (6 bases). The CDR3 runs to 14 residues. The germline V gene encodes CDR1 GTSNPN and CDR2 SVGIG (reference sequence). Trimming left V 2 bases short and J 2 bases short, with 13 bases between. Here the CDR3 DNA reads TGTGCCTGGAGTCGGGCCCAGGGGACCTACGAGCAGTACTTC. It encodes CAWSRAQGTYEQYF.

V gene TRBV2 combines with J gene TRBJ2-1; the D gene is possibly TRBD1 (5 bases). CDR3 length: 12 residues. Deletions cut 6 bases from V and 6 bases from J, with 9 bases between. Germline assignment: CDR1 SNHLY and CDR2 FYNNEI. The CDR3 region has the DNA TGTGCCAGCAGCAGACAGACCAATGAGCAGTTCTTC. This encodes CASSRQTNEQFF. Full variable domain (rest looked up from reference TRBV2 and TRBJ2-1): EPEVTQTPSHQVTQMGQEVILRCVPISNHLYFYWYRQILGQKVEFLVSFYNNEISEKSEIFDDQFSVERPDGSNFTLKIRSTKLEDSAMYFCASSRQTNEQFFGPGTRLTVL.

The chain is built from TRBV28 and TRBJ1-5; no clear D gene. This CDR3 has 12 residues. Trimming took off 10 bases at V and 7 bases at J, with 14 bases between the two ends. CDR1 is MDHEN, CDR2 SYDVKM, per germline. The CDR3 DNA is TGTGCCACGAGGGTAGGAGGGCAGCCCCAGCATTTT. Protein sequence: CATRVGGQPQHF.

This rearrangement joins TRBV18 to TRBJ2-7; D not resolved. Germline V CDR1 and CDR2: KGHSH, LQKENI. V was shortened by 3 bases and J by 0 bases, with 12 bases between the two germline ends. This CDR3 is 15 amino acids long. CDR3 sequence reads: CASSPPAADSYEQYF. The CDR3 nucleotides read TGTGCCAGCTCACCCCCGGCGGCCGACTCCTACGAGCAGTACTTC.

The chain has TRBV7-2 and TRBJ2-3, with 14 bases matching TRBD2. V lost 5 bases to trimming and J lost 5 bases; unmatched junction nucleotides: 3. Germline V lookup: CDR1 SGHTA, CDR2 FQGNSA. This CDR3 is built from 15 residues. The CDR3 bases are TGTGCCAGCAGCCAAGGACTAGCGGGAGGAGATACGCAGTATTTT. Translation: CASSQGLAGGDTQYF.

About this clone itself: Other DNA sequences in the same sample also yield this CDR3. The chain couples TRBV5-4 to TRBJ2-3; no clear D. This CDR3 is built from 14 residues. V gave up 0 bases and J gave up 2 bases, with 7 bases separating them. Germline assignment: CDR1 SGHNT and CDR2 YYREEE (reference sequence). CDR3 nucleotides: TGTGCCAGCAGCTTGGAAGGAGTCACAGATACGCAGTATTTT. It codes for CASSLEGVTDTQYF.

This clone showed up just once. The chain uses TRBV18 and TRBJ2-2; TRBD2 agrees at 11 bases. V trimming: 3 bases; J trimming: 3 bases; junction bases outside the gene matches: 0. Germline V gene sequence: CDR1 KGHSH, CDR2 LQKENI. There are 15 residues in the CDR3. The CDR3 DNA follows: TGTGCCAGCTCACCGGGACTAGCGGACACCGGGGAGCTGTTTTTT. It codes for CASSPGLADTGELFF.

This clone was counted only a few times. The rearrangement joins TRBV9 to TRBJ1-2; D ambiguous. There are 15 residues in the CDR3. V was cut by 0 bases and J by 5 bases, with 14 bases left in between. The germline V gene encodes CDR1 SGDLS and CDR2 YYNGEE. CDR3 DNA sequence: TGTGCCAGCAGCGTAGCTACGGATACAGCTTATGGCTACACCTTC. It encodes CASSVATDTAYGYTF.

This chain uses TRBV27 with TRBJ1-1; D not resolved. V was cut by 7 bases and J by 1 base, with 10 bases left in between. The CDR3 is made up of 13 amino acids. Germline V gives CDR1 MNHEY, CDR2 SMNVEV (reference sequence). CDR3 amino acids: CASKWAGNTEAFF. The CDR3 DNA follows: TGTGCCAGCAAATGGGCAGGGAACACTGAAGCTTTCTTT.

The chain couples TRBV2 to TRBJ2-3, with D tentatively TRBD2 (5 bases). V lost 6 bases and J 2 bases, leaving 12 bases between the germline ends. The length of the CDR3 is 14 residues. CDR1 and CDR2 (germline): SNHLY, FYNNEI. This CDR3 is CASRAGLHTDTQYF. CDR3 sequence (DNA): TGTGCCAGCAGGGCTGGACTGCACACAGATACGCAGTATTTT.

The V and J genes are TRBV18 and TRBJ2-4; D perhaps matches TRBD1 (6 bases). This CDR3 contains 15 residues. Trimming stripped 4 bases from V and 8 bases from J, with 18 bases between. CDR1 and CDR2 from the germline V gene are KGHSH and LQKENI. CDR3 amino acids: CASSLMDREVDIQYF. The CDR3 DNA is TGTGCCAGCTCACTTATGGACAGAGAGGTGGACATTCAGTACTTC.

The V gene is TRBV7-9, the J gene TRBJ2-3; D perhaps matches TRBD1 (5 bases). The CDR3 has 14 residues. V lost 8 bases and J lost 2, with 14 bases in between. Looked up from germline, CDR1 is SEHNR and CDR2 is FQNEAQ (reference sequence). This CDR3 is CASRSQGDTDTQYF. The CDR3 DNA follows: TGTGCCAGCCGAAGCCAGGGCGACACAGATACGCAGTATTTT.

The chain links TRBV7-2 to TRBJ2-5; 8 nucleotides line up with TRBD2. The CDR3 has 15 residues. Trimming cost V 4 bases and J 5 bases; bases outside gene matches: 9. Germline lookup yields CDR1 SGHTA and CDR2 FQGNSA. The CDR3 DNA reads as TGTGCCAGCAGCTCAATCACGGCTAGCGGGGAGACCCAGTACTTC. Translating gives CASSSITASGETQYF.

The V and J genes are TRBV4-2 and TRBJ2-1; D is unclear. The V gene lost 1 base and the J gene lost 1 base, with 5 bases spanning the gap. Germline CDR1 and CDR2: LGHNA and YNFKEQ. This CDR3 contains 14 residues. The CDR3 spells CASSQVGSYNEQFF. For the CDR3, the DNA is TGTGCCAGCAGCCAAGTCGGGTCCTACAATGAGCAGTTCTTC.

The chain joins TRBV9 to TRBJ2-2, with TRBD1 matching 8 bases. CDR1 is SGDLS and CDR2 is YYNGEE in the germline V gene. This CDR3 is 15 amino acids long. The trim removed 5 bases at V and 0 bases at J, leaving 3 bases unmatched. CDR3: CASRRQGTNTGELFF. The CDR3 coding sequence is TGTGCCAGCAGGAGACAGGGGACGAACACCGGGGAGCTGTTTTTT.

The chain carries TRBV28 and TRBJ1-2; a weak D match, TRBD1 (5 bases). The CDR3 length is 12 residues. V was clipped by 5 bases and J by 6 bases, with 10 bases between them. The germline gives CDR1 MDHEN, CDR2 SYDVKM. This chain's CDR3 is CASSTTVDGYTF. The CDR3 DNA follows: TGTGCCAGCAGTACGACAGTTGATGGCTACACCTTC.

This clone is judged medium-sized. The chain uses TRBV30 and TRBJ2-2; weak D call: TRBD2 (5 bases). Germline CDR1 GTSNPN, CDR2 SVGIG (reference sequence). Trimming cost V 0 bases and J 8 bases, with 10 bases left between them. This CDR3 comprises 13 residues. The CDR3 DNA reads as TGTGCCTGGAGTGTACAGCCGGGAGGGGAGCTGTTTTTT. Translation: CAWSVQPGGELFF.

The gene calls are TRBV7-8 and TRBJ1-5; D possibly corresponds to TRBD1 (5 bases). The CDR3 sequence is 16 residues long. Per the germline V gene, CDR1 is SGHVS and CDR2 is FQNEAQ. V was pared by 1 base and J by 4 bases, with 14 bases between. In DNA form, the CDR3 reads TGTGCCAGCAGCTTAGTTCAGGCAGGGCAAAATCAGCCCCAGCATTTT. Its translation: CASSLVQAGQNQPQHF.

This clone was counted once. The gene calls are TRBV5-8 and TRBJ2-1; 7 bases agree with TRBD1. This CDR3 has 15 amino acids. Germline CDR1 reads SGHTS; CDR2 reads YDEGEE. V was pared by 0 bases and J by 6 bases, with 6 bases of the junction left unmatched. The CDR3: CASSLGQGWGNEQFF. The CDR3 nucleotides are TGTGCCAGCAGCTTGGGACAGGGTTGGGGCAATGAGCAGTTCTTC.

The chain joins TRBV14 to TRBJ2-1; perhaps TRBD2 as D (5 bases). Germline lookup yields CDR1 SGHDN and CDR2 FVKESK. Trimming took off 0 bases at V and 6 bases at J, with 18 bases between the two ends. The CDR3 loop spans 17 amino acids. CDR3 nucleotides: TGTGCCAGCAGCCAAGAACGAGGGTCTAGCTGGGGCAATGAGCAGTTCTTC. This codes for CASSQERGSSWGNEQFF. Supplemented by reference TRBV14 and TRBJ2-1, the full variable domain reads EAGVTQFPSHSVIEKGQTVTLRCDPISGHDNLYWYRRVMGKEIKFLLHFVKESKQDESGMPNNRFLAERTGGTYSTLKVQPAELEDSGVYFCASSQERGSSWGNEQFFGPGTRLTVL.